The 2 T cell receptor beta chains in this list originate from one sample, sequenced in a study of blood T cell repertoires in COVID-19. Libraries were prepared by immunoSEQ multiplex PCR; TCRdb keeps only in-frame clonotypes and omits some of them. The table includes under 150,000 clones, about 80% detected once. The sample was PBMCs or T cells enriched from blood (not recorded which). The receptors were sampled from a man in his fifties or sixties in a cohort exposed to, infected with or recovered from COVID-19 (not recorded which).

The rearrangement joins TRBV21-1 to TRBJ1-1; TRBD1, as called in the table, went unchecked against the DNA. TRBV21-1 is a listed pseudogene. The CDR3 extends over 16 amino acids. The chain's CDR3 is CASREHRGSGNTEAFF. Written as DNA, the CDR3 is TGTGCCAGCCGTGAACACAGGGGCAGCGGGAACACTGAAGCTTTCTTT.

V gene TRBV18 combines with J gene TRBJ2-7; D remains unclear. Germline-derived CDR1 and CDR2 are KGHSH and LQKENI. The CDR3 contains 13 residues. V lost 3 bases and J 5 bases, leaving 11 bases between the germline ends. CDR3 DNA: TGTGCCAGCTCACCCAGAACCACAGACGAGCAGTACTTC. Protein product: CASSPRTTDEQYF.